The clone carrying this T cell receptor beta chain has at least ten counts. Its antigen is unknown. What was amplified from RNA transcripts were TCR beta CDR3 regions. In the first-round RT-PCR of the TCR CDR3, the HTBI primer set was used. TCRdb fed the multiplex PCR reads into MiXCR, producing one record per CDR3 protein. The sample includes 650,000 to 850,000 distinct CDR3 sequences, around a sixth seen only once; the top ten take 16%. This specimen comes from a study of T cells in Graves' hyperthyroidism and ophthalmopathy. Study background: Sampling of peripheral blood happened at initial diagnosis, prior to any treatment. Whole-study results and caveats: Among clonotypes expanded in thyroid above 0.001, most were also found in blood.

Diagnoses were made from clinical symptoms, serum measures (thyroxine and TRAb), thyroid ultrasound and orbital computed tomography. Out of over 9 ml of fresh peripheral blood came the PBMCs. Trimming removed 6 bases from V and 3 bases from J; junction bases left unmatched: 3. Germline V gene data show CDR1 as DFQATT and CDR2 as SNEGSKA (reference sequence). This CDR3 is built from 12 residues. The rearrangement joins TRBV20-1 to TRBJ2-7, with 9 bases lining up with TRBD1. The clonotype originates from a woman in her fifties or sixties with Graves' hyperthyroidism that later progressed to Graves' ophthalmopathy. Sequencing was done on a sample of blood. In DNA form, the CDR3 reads TGCAGTGCAACGGACAGGGGCTACGAGCAGTACTTC. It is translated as CSATDRGYEQYF.